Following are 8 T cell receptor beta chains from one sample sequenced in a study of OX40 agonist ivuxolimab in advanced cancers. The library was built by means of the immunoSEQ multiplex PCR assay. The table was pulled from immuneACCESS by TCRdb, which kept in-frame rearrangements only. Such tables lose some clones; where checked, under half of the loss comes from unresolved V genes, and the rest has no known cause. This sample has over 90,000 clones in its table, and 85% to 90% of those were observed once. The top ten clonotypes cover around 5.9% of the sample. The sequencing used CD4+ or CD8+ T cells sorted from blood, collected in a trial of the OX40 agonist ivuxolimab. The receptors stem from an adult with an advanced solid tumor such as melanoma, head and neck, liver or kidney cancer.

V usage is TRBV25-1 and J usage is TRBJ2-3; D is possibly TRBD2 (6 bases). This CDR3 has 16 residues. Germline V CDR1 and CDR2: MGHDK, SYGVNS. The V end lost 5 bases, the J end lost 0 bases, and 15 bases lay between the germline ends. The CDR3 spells CASSRSSGPSTDTQYF. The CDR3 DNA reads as TGTGCCAGCAGTAGAAGTAGCGGACCTAGCACAGATACGCAGTATTTT.

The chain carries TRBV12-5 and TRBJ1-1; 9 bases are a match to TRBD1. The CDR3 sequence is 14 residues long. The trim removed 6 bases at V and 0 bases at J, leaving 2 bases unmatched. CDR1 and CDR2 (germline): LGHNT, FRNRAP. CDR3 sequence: CASGTGGMNTEAFF. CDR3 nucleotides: TGTGCTAGTGGCACAGGGGGCATGAACACTGAAGCTTTCTTT.

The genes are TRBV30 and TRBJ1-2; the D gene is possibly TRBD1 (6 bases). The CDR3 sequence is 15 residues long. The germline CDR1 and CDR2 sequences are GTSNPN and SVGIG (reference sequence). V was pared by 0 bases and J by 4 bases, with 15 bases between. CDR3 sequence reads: CAWSVPQQGVYGYTF. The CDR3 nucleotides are TGTGCCTGGAGTGTCCCTCAACAGGGAGTCTATGGCTACACCTTC. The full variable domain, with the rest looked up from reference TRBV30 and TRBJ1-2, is SQTIHQWPATLVQPVGSPLSLECTVEGTSNPNLYWYRQAAGRGLQLLFYSVGIGQISSEVPQNLSASRPQDRQFILSSKKLLLSDSGFYLCAWSVPQQGVYGYTFGSGTRLTVV.

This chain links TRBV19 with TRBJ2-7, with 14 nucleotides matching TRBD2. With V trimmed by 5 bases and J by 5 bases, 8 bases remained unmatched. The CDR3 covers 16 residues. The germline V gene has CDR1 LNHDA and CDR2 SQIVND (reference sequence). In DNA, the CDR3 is TGTGCCAGTAGTCCGACCGGGACTAGCGGGAGAGACGAGCAGTACTTC. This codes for CASSPTGTSGRDEQYF. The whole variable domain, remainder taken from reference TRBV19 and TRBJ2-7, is DGGITQSPKYLFRKEGQNVTLSCEQNLNHDAMYWYRQDPGQGLRLIYYSQIVNDFQKGDIAEGYSVSREKKESFPLTVTSAQKNPTAFYLCASSPTGTSGRDEQYFGPGTRLTVT.

As DNA, the CDR3 is TGTGCCAGTGACAGGGGGAGGAACACTGAAGCTTTCTTT. This gives the protein CASDRGRNTEAFF. The V call is TRBV18, the J call TRBJ1-1; 9 positions match TRBD1. The ends lost 9 bases at V and 1 base at J; junction bases unmatched: 3. This CDR3 contains 13 residues. CDR1 is KGHSH, CDR2 LQKENI, per germline.

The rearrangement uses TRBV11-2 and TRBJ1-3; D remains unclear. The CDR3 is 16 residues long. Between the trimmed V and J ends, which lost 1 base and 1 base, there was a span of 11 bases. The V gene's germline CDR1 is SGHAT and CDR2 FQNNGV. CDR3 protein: CASSLGVRISGNTIYF. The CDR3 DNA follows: TGTGCCAGCAGCTTAGGAGTTAGAATTTCTGGAAACACCATATATTTT.

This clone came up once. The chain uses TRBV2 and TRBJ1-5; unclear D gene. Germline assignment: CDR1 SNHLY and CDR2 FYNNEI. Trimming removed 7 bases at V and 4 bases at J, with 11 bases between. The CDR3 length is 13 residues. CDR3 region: CASTGSGNQPQHF. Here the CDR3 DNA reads TGTGCCAGCACTGGGTCGGGTAATCAGCCCCAGCATTTT.

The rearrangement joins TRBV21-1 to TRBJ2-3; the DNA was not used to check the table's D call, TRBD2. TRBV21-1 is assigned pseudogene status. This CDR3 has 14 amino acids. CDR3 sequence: CASSKTGLEDTQYF. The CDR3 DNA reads TGTGCCAGCAGCAAAACTGGCCTGGAGGATACGCAGTATTTT.